This TCR beta chain was recorded in a study of regulatory T cells in long-lasting Graves disease. Study background: Those Graves' patients who were newly diagnosed had been on antithyroid drugs under 3 months.

Arm-PCR of CDR3 regions and iRepertoire HTBI primers were used to build TCR beta libraries. MiXCR, applied by TCRdb to the multiplex PCR reads, yields one record per CDR3 protein. The sample holds 200,000 to 250,000 distinct CDR3 sequences, 15% to 20% seen once. Notes on the study in general: With persistent disease, TRBV28, TRBJ1-2 and TRBJ2-5 were the favored segments.

Time point given: newly diagnosed GD, antithyroid drugs for less than 3 months. The TCR library was made from RNA that had been extracted from PBMCs in TRIzol. Investigators report Graves' disease was diagnosed under American Thyroid Association guidelines. With respect to this clonotype: Its cognate antigen is unknown.

V was cut by 2 bases and J by 2 bases, with 17 bases left in between. Germline assignment: CDR1 LGHDT and CDR2 YNNKEL (reference sequence). The CDR3 spans 17 residues. The source is a female donor with Graves disease. V usage is TRBV3-1 and J usage is TRBJ2-3; D unclear. The sequencing used peripheral blood mononuclear cells (PBMCs), collected at new diagnosis, from a patient treated with antithyroid drugs. CDR3 bases: TGTGCCAGCAGCCAACGACTGGACCCCCGCCTCACAGATACGCAGTATTTT. Translated, it gives CASSQRLDPRLTDTQYF.